This TCR beta chain was recovered during a study of radiation and T cells in renal cell carcinoma. A few counts support this clone. As yet, its antigen is unknown. Time point meaning: blood 2 weeks post-SBRT. Specified treatment: 15 Gy SBRT to primary tumor, nephrectomy 4 weeks later. Measured with immunoSEQ multiplex PCR; TCRdb has only the in-frame clones, and not every one. The sample includes tens of thousands of clones, roughly 79% seen only once; the top ten take 6.8%. Germline V lookup: CDR1 MNHEY, CDR2 SMNVEV (reference sequence). With V trimmed by 4 bases and J by 1 base, 7 bases remained unmatched. The CDR3 runs to 16 residues. The study, taken as a whole, reports: No pretreatment tumor biopsies were available for baseline clonotypes.

This clonotype originated in a man aged 55 to 70 with renal cell carcinoma. This chain connects TRBV27 to TRBJ2-3, with 8 nucleotides matching TRBD1. Sequencing was performed on blood, taken from a patient whose treatment included radiotherapy and nephrectomy. Here the CDR3 reads CASSSQGAWGTDTQYF. The CDR3 DNA sequence: TGTGCCAGCAGTTCGCAGGGGGCTTGGGGCACAGATACGCAGTATTTT.